This T cell receptor beta chain was identified in a study of blood T cell repertoires in COVID-19. Study background: Some COVID-19 samples were acute and others convalescent; all came from the United States, Italy and Spain. T cells, B-cell-depleted T cells, or PBMCs provided the cDNA or gDNA that served as material.

Original processing notes: Estimation of nucleated cell counts relied on the amplification of reference gene primers. Only in-frame clones appear in the TCRdb table, and some are missing; sequencing was by immunoSEQ multiplex PCR. V, J and clone size derive from that table, while D and trimming were established from the DNA sequence. The repertoire includes approximately 190,000 clones, approximately 90% of them detected once, and roughly 2.2% sits in the top ten. This clone was observed a single time. V lost 2 bases, J lost 3 bases, and 6 bases stayed unmatched. There are 15 residues in the CDR3. Looked up from germline, CDR1 is SGHTA and CDR2 is FQGNSA.

The sequence was obtained from a man aged 65-85 years with active or convalescent COVID-19. The sample taken for sequencing was peripheral blood. The chain carries TRBV7-2 and TRBJ2-7; 8 nucleotides agree with TRBD2. The CDR3 spells CASSLPGRDFYEQYF. As DNA, the CDR3 is TGTGCCAGCAGCTTACCCGGGAGGGATTTCTACGAGCAGTACTTC.